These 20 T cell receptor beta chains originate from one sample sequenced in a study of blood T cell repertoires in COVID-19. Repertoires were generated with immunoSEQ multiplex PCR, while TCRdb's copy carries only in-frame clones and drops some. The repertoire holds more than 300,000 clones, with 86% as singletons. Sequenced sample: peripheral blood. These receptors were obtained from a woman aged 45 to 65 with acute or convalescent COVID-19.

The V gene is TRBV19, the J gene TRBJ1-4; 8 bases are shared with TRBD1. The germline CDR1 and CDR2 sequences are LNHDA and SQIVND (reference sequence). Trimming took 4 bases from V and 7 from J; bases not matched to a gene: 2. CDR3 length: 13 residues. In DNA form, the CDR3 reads TGTGCCAGTAGTACCGGGACAGGTGAAAAACTGTTTTTT. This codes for CASSTGTGEKLFF.

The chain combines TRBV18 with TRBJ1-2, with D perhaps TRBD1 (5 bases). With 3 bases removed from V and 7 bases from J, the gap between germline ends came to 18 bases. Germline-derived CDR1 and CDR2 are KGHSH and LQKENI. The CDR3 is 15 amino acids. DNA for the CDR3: TGTGCCAGCTCACCGTCTTCAGGGTGGGGTGGTGGCTACACCTTC. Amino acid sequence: CASSPSSGWGGGYTF.

The CDR3 loop is CASSFTLDRGLMNTEAFF. CDR3 DNA: TGTGCCAGCAGTTTTACGCTGGACAGGGGGCTAATGAACACTGAAGCTTTCTTT. The chain combines TRBV6-2 or TRBV6-3 with TRBJ1-1, with TRBD1 identical over 11 bases. Germline CDR1 is MNHEY and CDR2 is SVGEGT. The CDR3 covers 18 residues. J was trimmed by 0 bases and V by 4 bases; bases with no gene match: 10.

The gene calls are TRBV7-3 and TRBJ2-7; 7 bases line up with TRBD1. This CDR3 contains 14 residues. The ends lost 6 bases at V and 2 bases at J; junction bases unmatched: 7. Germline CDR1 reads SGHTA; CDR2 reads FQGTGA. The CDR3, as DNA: TGTGCCAGCAGTCCCGGGACAGACCCCTACGAGCAGTACTTC. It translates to CASSPGTDPYEQYF.

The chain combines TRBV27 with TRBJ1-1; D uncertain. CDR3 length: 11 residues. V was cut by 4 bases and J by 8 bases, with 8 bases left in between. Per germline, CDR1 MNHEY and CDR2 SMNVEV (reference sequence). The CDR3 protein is CASSWAGEAFF. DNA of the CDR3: TGTGCCAGCAGTTGGGCAGGAGAAGCTTTCTTT.

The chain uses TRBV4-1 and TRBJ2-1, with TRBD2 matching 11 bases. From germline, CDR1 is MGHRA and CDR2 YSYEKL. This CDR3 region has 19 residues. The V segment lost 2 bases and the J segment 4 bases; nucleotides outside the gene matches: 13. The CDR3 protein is CASSQLTTSGRWAYNEQFF. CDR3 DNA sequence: TGCGCCAGCAGCCAACTTACTACTAGCGGGAGATGGGCATACAATGAGCAGTTCTTC.

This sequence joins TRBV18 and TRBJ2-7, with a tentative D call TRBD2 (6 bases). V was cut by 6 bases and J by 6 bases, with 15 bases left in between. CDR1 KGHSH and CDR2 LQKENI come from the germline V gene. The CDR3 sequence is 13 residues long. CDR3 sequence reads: CASSSGVWREQYF. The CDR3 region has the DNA TGTGCCAGCTCTAGCGGAGTCTGGCGCGAGCAGTACTTC.

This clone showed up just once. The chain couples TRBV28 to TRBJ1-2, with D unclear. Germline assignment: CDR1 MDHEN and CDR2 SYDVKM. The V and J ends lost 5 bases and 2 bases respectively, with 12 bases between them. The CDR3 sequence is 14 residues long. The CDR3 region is CASSPRGPNYGYTF. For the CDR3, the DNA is TGTGCCAGCAGTCCCCGAGGGCCCAACTATGGCTACACCTTC.

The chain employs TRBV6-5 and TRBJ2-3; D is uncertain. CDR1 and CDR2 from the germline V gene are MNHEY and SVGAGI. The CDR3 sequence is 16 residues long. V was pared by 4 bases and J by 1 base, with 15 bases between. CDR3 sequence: CASSSYLELGTDTQYF. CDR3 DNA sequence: TGTGCCAGCAGTTCCTACCTAGAATTGGGCACAGATACGCAGTATTTT.

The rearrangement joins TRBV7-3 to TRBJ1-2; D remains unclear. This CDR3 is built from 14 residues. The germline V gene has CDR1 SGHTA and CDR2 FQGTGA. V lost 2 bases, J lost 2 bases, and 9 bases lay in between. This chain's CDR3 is CASSLSAGNYGYTF. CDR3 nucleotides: TGTGCCAGCAGCTTATCTGCCGGGAACTATGGCTACACCTTC.

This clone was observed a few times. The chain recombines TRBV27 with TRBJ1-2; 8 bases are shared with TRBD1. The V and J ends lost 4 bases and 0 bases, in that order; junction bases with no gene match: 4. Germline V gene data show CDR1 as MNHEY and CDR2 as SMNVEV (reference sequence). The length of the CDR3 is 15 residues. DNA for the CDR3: TGTGCCAGCAGTTCGGTGGACAGGGCTAACTATGGCTACACCTTC. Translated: CASSSVDRANYGYTF.

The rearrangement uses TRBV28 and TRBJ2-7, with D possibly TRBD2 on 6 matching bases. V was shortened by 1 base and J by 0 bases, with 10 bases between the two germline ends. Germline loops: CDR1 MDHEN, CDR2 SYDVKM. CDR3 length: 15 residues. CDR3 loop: CASSLSGESSYEQYF. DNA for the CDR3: TGTGCCAGCAGTTTATCGGGGGAGAGCTCCTACGAGCAGTACTTC.

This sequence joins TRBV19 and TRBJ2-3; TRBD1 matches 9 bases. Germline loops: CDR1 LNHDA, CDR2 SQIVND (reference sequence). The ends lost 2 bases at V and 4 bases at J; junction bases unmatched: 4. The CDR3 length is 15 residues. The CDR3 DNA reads TGTGCCAGTAGTATAAGACAGGGGGGCGCAGATACGCAGTATTTT. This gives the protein CASSIRQGGADTQYF.

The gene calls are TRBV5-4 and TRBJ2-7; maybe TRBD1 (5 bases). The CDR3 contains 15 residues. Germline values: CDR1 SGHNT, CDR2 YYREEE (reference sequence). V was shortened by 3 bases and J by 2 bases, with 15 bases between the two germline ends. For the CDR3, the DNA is TGTGCCAGCAGCTCATCGACAGAAAAAACCTACGAGCAGTACTTC. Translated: CASSSSTEKTYEQYF.

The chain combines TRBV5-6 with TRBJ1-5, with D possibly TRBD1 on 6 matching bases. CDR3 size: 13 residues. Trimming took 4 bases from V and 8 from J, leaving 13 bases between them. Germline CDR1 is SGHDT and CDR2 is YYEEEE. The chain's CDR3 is CASSTGTREPQHF. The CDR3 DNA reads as TGTGCCAGCAGCACAGGGACACGGGAGCCCCAGCATTTT. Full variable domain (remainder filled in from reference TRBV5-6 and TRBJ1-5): DAGVTQSPTHLIKTRGQQVTLRCSPKSGHDTVSWYQQALGQGPQFIFQYYEEEERQRGNFPDRFSGHQFPNYSSELNVNALLLGDSALYLCASSTGTREPQHFGDGTRLSIL.

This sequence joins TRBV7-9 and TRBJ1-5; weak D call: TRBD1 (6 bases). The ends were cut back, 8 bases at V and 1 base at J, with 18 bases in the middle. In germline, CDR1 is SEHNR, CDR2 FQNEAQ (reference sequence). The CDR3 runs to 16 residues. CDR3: CASLPGAPGSNQPQHF. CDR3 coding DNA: TGTGCCAGCCTCCCAGGGGCCCCCGGCAGCAATCAGCCCCAGCATTTT.

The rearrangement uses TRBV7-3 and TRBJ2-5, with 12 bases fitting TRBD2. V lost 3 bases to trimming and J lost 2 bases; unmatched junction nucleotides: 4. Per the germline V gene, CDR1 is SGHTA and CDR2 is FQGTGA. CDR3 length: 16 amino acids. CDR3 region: CASSFQGTSGQETQYF. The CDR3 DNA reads TGTGCCAGCAGCTTTCAAGGGACTAGCGGGCAAGAGACCCAGTACTTC.

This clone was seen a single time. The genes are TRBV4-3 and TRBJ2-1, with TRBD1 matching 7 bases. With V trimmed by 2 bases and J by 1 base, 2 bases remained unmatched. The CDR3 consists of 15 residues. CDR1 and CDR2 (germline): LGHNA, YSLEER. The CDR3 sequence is CASSQNRGSYNEQFF. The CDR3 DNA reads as TGCGCCAGCAGCCAAAACAGGGGTTCCTACAATGAGCAGTTCTTC.

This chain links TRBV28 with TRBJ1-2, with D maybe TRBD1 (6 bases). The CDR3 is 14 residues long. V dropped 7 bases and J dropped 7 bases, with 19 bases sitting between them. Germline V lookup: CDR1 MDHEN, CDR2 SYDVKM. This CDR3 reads CASNPPGGAGGYTF. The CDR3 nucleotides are TGTGCCAGCAACCCGCCGGGGGGGGCGGGTGGCTACACCTTC.

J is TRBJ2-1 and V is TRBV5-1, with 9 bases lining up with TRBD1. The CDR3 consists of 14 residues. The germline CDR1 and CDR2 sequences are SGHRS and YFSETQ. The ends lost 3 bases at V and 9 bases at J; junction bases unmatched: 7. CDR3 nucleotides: TGCGCCAGCAGCTCGGGACAGGGTTTTACTGAGCAGTTCTTC. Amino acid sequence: CASSSGQGFTEQFF.